These 29 T cell receptor beta chains share one sample of origin, sequenced in a study of blood T cell repertoires in COVID-19. Data came from immunoSEQ multiplex PCR; TCRdb stores just in-frame clones and leaves some out. Of around 250,000 clones in the sample, about 89% were seen once. The sequenced material came from peripheral blood. The receptors shown here come from a woman aged 40 to 50 who had recovered from COVID-19.

Worth noting for this clone: The DNA is left out, because the CDR3 cannot be placed on it with certainty; the CDR3 is given as TCRdb lists it. This sequence joins TRBV7-3 and TRBJ2-5; the table gives TRBD2 as D, unverified against the DNA. Per the germline V gene, CDR1 is SGHTA and CDR2 is FQGTGA. Termini included, the CDR3 measures 13 amino acids. Here the CDR3 reads CASSLFLSETQYF.

V usage is TRBV19 and J usage is TRBJ1-1, with 10 bases identical to TRBD1. The V and J ends lost 5 bases and 1 base, in that order; junction bases with no gene match: 4. From germline, CDR1 is LNHDA and CDR2 SQIVND (reference sequence). The CDR3 sequence is 15 residues long. For the CDR3, the DNA is TGTGCCAGTAGTTCCGGGACAGGGGCGAACACTGAAGCTTTCTTT. Amino acids: CASSSGTGANTEAFF.

The rearrangement links TRBV5-1 to TRBJ2-7; 12 bases match TRBD2. V lost 4 bases, J lost 5 bases, and 10 bases stayed unmatched. The germline gives CDR1 SGHRS, CDR2 YFSETQ. The CDR3 is made up of 16 amino acids. The CDR3, as DNA: TGCGCCAGCAGCCCCGATCTTGGACTAGCGGGGAACGAGCAGTACTTC. Translating gives CASSPDLGLAGNEQYF. Complete variable domain (other parts from reference TRBV5-1 and TRBJ2-7): KAGVTQTPRYLIKTRGQQVTLSCSPISGHRSVSWYQQTPGQGLQFLFEYFSETQRNKGNFPGRFSGRQFSNSRSEMNVSTLELGDSALYLCASSPDLGLAGNEQYFGPGTRLTVT.

V is TRBV7-9 and J is TRBJ2-2; 8 bases align to TRBD2. The CDR3 is 17 residues long. The germline V gene encodes CDR1 SEHNR and CDR2 FQNEAQ (reference sequence). Losses at the gene ends were 1 base for V and 7 bases for J; bases not matched to a gene: 11. The CDR3 loop is CASSLDAGLAGRGELFF. CDR3 in DNA: TGTGCCAGCAGCTTAGACGCCGGACTAGCCGGTCGCGGGGAGCTGTTTTTT.

The chain links TRBV2 to TRBJ1-4, with D uncertain. The CDR3 runs 14 residues. Trimming removed 6 bases at V and 15 bases at J, with 23 bases between. Germline values: CDR1 SNHLY, CDR2 FYNNEI. This CDR3 is CASRGAGPGLRVFF. The CDR3 DNA follows: TGTGCCAGCAGGGGAGCCGGCCCTGGCCTCCGGGTGTTTTTT.

Only one count was recorded for this clone. V gene TRBV21-1 combines with J gene TRBJ1-2. TRBV21-1 is labeled a pseudogene. The CDR3 runs 16 residues. DNA for the CDR3: TGTGCCAGCAGCAAAGCTTTTGGGGGGGTAAACTATGGCTACACCTTC. Translation: CASSKAFGGVNYGYTF.

The chain links TRBV27 to TRBJ2-1; 8 bases map to TRBD2. CDR3 length: 13 residues. Trimming removed 4 bases from V and 8 bases from J; junction bases left unmatched: 4. The germline CDR1 and CDR2 sequences are MNHEY and SMNVEV (reference sequence). CDR3 region: CASSSGGPDEQFF. DNA for the CDR3: TGTGCCAGCAGTTCGGGAGGGCCAGATGAGCAGTTCTTC.

The chain employs TRBV7-9 and TRBJ2-1; TRBD2 agrees at 11 bases. Germline CDR1 is SEHNR and CDR2 is FQNEAQ (reference sequence). V gave up 3 bases and J gave up 8 bases; unmatched junction bases: 9. The CDR3 is 16 residues long. This chain's CDR3 is CASSLAVAGGLDEQFF. CDR3 sequence (DNA): TGTGCCAGCAGCTTGGCGGTAGCGGGGGGGTTGGATGAGCAGTTCTTC. Filled out from reference TRBV7-9 and TRBJ2-1, the complete variable domain reads DTGVSQNPRHKITKRGQNVTFRCDPISEHNRLYWYRQTLGQGPEFLTYFQNEAQLEKSRLLSDRFSAERPKGSFSTLEIQRTEQGDSAMYLCASSLAVAGGLDEQFFGPGTRLTVL.

V and J are TRBV9 and TRBJ1-2, with D unclear. The CDR3 has 13 amino acids. Germline CDR1 and CDR2: SGDLS and YYNGEE. V was clipped by 0 bases and J by 8 bases, with 11 bases between them. The CDR3 protein is CASSVDTTRGYTF. The CDR3 nucleotides are TGTGCCAGCAGCGTAGACACAACGCGGGGCTACACCTTC.

The V and J genes are TRBV5-1 and TRBJ2-7; TRBD1 is a possible D gene (5 bases). Germline CDR1 and CDR2: SGHRS and YFSETQ. The V end lost 4 bases, the J end lost 3 bases, and 14 bases lay between the germline ends. There are 14 residues in the CDR3. DNA for the CDR3: TGCGCCAGCAGCAACGGACAAGGGAACTACGAGCAGTACTTC. This gives the protein CASSNGQGNYEQYF.

The chain has TRBV3-1 (or the pseudogene TRBV3-2) and TRBJ1-4; TRBD1 might be the D (6 bases). Germline V CDR1 and CDR2: LGHDT, YNNKEL (reference sequence). This CDR3 has 14 amino acids. The V end lost 0 bases, the J end lost 7 bases, and 9 bases lay between the germline ends. The CDR3 nucleotides are TGTGCCAGCAGCCAAGACACAGGGTCTGAAAAACTGTTTTTT. As protein: CASSQDTGSEKLFF.

This clone was found many times. The genes are TRBV27 and TRBJ1-2; tentatively, D is TRBD1 (6 bases). The germline V gene has CDR1 MNHEY and CDR2 SMNVEV (reference sequence). The CDR3 extends over 15 amino acids. The germline V and J ends were trimmed by 2 bases and 8 bases, with 18 bases remaining between them. CDR3 in amino acids: CASSLGAQGGEGYTF. The CDR3 DNA sequence: TGTGCCAGCAGTTTAGGGGCACAGGGCGGTGAGGGCTACACCTTC.

The chain couples TRBV7-9 to TRBJ2-3, with 7 nucleotides matching TRBD2. Germline CDR1 and CDR2: SEHNR and FQNEAQ (reference sequence). With 11 bases clipped from V and 4 bases from J, the junction kept 12 bases outside the gene matches. The CDR3 extends over 14 amino acids. The CDR3 is CAGGEAGRADTQYF. The CDR3, as DNA: TGTGCCGGTGGGGAAGCGGGAAGGGCAGATACGCAGTATTTT.

The chain links TRBV3-1 (or the pseudogene TRBV3-2) to TRBJ1-1, with D tentatively TRBD1 (6 bases). The V gene's germline CDR1 is LGHDT and CDR2 YNNKEL (reference sequence). This CDR3 has 14 residues. V gave up 5 bases and J gave up 3 bases, with 13 bases separating them. CDR3 coding DNA: TGTGCCAGCAGCAACACAGGGTTTCACACTGAAGCTTTCTTT. Translated: CASSNTGFHTEAFF.

V gene TRBV9 combines with J gene TRBJ2-3, with 11 nucleotides matching TRBD2. This CDR3 is built from 16 residues. Germline CDR1 SGDLS, CDR2 YYNGEE. Trimming removed 2 bases from V and 0 bases from J; junction bases left unmatched: 2. CDR3 bases: TGTGCCAGCAGCGTCTTAGCGGGAGGGAGCACAGATACGCAGTATTTT. Its protein is CASSVLAGGSTDTQYF. Variable domain in full (rest from reference TRBV9 and TRBJ2-3): DSGVTQTPKHLITATGQRVTLRCSPRSGDLSVYWYQQSLDQGLQFLIQYYNGEERAKGNILERFSAQQFPDLHSELNLSSLELGDSALYFCASSVLAGGSTDTQYFGPGTRLTVL.

This chain uses TRBV24-1 with TRBJ2-3; D is unclear. Trimming left V 5 bases short and J 6 bases short, with 8 bases between. Germline V gene data show CDR1 as KGHDR and CDR2 as SFDVKD. CDR3 length: 12 residues. As DNA, the CDR3 is TGTGCCACCAGTGGCGCTTCGGATACGCAGTATTTT. It translates to CATSGASDTQYF.

The chain links TRBV19 to TRBJ2-2; TRBD1 matches 11 bases. Germline trimming cut 5 bases from V and 5 bases from J; bases unmatched to any gene: 1. The germline gives CDR1 LNHDA, CDR2 SQIVND (reference sequence). The CDR3 extends over 14 amino acids. CDR3 bases: TGTGCCAGTAGTGGGACAGGGGGAACCGGGGAGCTGTTTTTT. This translates into CASSGTGGTGELFF.

CDR3 residues: CASSLLAGLDTEAFF. The DNA for the CDR3 is TGTGCCAGCAGTTTATTGGCGGGGTTGGACACTGAAGCTTTCTTT. V and J are TRBV27 and TRBJ1-1; D is ambiguous. CDR1 is MNHEY, CDR2 SMNVEV, per germline (reference sequence). The CDR3 runs to 15 residues. Trimming removed 1 base from V and 3 bases from J, with 12 bases in between.

The chain recombines TRBV4-1 with TRBJ2-7, with TRBD1 identical over 7 bases. Per germline, CDR1 MGHRA and CDR2 YSYEKL. The CDR3 has 13 amino acids. J gave up 6 bases and V 4 bases, and 6 bases lay outside the gene matches. CDR3 DNA sequence: TGCGCCAGCAGCCCCTTGACAGGGAGCGAGCAGTACTTC. It encodes CASSPLTGSEQYF.

This clone has just one count. The rearrangement joins TRBV6-1 to TRBJ1-1; the D gene is possibly TRBD1 (6 bases). The CDR3 has 13 amino acids. V was cut by 2 bases and J by 4 bases, with 8 bases left in between. Germline CDR1 reads MNHNS; CDR2 reads SASEGT. The CDR3 DNA sequence: TGTGCCAGCAGTGAACACAGGGTCACTGAAGCTTTCTTT. Its protein product is CASSEHRVTEAFF.

The genes are TRBV28 and TRBJ1-5; no reliable D call. The CDR3 extends over 16 amino acids. The germline V gene has CDR1 MDHEN and CDR2 SYDVKM. The V and J ends lost 5 bases and 3 bases respectively, with 17 bases between them. CDR3 DNA: TGTGCCAGCAGTGCCCCCCGGAGTGCCATCAATCAGCCCCAGCATTTT. Encoded protein: CASSAPRSAINQPQHF.

This clone was observed once. V is TRBV28 and J is TRBJ1-3; D ambiguous. The CDR3 consists of 13 residues. Trimming stripped 6 bases from V and 4 bases from J, with 10 bases between. Germline CDR1 reads MDHEN; CDR2 reads SYDVKM. The CDR3 loop reads CASSQTQGNTIYF. CDR3 DNA sequence: TGTGCCAGCAGCCAAACCCAGGGAAACACCATATATTTT.

V is TRBV9 and J is TRBJ2-7, with 8 positions matching TRBD2. Germline CDR1 and CDR2: SGDLS and YYNGEE. The CDR3 covers 15 residues. V was clipped by 3 bases and J by 3 bases; unmatched bases: 8. The CDR3 DNA follows: TGTGCCAGCAGCGCGTATAGCGGGGTAAACTACGAGCAGTACTTC. This gives the protein CASSAYSGVNYEQYF.

The V and J genes are TRBV2 and TRBJ2-5; D unclear. V was shortened by 6 bases and J by 1 base, with 12 bases between the two germline ends. Germline lookup yields CDR1 SNHLY and CDR2 FYNNEI. The length of the CDR3 is 14 residues. The CDR3 DNA reads TGTGCCAGCAGATTCCCAGGTTTCCAAGAGACCCAGTACTTC. It is translated as CASRFPGFQETQYF.

The V call is TRBV6-6, the J call TRBJ2-7, with D perhaps TRBD2 (6 bases). CDR1 and CDR2 (germline): MNHNY, SVGAGI (reference sequence). This CDR3 contains 15 residues. V was pared by 6 bases and J by 2 bases, with 17 bases between. For the CDR3, the DNA is TGTGCCAGCAGCGATCCCGGGACTGGGGCCTACGAGCAGTACTTC. This gives the protein CASSDPGTGAYEQYF.

The rearrangement joins TRBV14 to TRBJ2-6, with D perhaps TRBD2 (7 bases). From germline, CDR1 is SGHDN and CDR2 FVKESK. This CDR3 has 16 amino acids. Deletions cut 0 bases from V and 2 bases from J, with 8 bases between. This chain's CDR3 is CASSQEGGAGANVLTF. The CDR3 nucleotides read TGTGCCAGCAGCCAAGAAGGGGGGGCTGGGGCCAACGTCCTGACTTTC.

The rearrangement uses TRBV5-1 and TRBJ2-5, with 10 bases fitting TRBD1. The junction had 6 bases not matched to a gene; V was cut back by 2 bases and J by 2 bases. The CDR3 extends over 16 amino acids. Germline V gene sequence: CDR1 SGHRS, CDR2 YFSETQ. Here the CDR3 reads CASSFFGQGVQETQYF. CDR3 in DNA: TGCGCCAGCAGCTTCTTTGGACAGGGGGTACAAGAGACCCAGTACTTC.

This rearrangement joins TRBV18 to TRBJ2-5; D gene uncertain. Germline CDR1 and CDR2: KGHSH and LQKENI. V dropped 3 bases and J dropped 0 bases, with 5 bases sitting between them. The length of the CDR3 is 13 residues. The CDR3 reads CASSPVNQETQYF. CDR3 DNA sequence: TGTGCCAGCTCACCCGTAAACCAAGAGACCCAGTACTTC.

The CDR3 DNA sequence: TGTGCCAGCCGACTAGCCGAGGACTACGAGCAGTACTTC. Residues: CASRLAEDYEQYF. The chain employs TRBV27 and TRBJ2-7; the match to TRBD2 covers 7 bases. The CDR3 covers 13 residues. Germline trimming cut 8 bases from V and 3 bases from J; bases unmatched to any gene: 7. Germline V gene sequence: CDR1 MNHEY, CDR2 SMNVEV (reference sequence).